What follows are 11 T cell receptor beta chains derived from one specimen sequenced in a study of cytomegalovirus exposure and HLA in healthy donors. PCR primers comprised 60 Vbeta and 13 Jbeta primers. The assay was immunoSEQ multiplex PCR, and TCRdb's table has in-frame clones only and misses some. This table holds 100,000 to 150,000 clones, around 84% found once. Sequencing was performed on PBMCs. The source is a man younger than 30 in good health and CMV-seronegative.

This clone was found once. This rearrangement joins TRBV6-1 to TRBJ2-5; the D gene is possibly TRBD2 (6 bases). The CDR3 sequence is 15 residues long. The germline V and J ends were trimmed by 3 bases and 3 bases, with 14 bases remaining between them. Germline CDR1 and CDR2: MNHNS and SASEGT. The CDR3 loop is CASSDYLWGEETQYF. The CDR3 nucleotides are TGTGCCAGCAGTGATTACCTGTGGGGGGAAGAGACCCAGTACTTC.

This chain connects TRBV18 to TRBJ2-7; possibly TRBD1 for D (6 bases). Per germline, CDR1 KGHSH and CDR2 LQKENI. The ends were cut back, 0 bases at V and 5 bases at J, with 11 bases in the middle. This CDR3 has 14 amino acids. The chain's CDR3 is CASSPPSPGDEQYF. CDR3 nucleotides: TGTGCCAGCTCACCACCGTCCCCAGGGGACGAGCAGTACTTC.

In DNA, the CDR3 is TGTGCCAGCAGACGCACGGGGGTTTTGGAGCAGTACTTC. As protein: CASRRTGVLEQYF. This chain joins TRBV2 and TRBJ2-7, with D possibly being TRBD2 (6 bases). Trimming left V 6 bases short and J 7 bases short, with 16 bases between. CDR3 size: 13 residues. The germline V gene has CDR1 SNHLY and CDR2 FYNNEI.

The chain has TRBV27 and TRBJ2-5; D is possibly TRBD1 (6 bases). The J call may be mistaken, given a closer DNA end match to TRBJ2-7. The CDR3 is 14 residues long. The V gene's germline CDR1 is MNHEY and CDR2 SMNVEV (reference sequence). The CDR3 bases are TGTGCCAGCAGTGCCCGGGACACCATCTACGAGCAGTACTTC. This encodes CASSARDTIYEQYF.

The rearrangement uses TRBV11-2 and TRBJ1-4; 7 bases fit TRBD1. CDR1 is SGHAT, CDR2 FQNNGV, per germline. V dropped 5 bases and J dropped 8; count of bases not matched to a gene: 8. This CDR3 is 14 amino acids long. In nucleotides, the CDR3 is TGTGCCAGCAGCCCGGACAGGACACGGGAAAAACTGTTTTTT. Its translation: CASSPDRTREKLFF.

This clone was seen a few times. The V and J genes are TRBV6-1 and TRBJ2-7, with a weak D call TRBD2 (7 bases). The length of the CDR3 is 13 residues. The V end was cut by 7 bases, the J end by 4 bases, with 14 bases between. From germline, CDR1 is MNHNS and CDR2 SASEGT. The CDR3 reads CASKGGARYEQYF. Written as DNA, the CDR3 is TGTGCCAGCAAGGGGGGGGCCAGGTACGAGCAGTACTTC.

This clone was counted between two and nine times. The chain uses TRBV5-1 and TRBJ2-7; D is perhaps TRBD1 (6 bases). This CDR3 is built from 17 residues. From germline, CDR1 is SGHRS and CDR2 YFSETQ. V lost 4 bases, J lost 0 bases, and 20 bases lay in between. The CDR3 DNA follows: TGCGCCAGCAGCGGGACGCAGGGGTACTCCTCCTCCTACGAGCAGTACTTC. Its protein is CASSGTQGYSSSYEQYF.

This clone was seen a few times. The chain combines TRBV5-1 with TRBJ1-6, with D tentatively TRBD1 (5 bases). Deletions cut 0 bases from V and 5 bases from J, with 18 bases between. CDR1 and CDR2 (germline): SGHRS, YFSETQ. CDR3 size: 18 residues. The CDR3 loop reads CASSLAGLSRTNNSPLHF. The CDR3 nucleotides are TGCGCCAGCAGCTTGGCGGGACTGTCGCGAACGAATAATTCACCCCTCCACTTT.

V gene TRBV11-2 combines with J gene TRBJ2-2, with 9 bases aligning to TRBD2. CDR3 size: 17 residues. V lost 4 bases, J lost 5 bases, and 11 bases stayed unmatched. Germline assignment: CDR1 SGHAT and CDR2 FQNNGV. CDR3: CASSSRGGGAGTGELFF. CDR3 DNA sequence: TGTGCCAGCAGCTCCCGGGGCGGGGGGGCCGGGACCGGGGAGCTGTTTTTT.

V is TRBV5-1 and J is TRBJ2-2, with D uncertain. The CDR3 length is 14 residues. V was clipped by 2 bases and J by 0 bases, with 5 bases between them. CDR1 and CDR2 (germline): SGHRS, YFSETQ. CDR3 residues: CASSFVPNTGELFF. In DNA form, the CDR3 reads TGCGCCAGCAGCTTCGTCCCGAACACCGGGGAGCTGTTTTTT. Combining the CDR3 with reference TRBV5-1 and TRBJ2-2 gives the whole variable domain KAGVTQTPRYLIKTRGQQVTLSCSPISGHRSVSWYQQTPGQGLQFLFEYFSETQRNKGNFPGRFSGRQFSNSRSEMNVSTLELGDSALYLCASSFVPNTGELFFGEGSRLTVL.

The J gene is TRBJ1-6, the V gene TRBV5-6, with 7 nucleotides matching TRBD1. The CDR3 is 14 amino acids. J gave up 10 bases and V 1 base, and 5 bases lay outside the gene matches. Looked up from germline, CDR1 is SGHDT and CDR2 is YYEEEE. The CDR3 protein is CASSLLQGRSPLHF. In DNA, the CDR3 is TGTGCCAGCAGCTTGCTACAGGGGAGGTCACCCCTCCACTTT.